The T cell receptor beta chain described here comes from a study of T-cell memory formation after mild COVID-19. Turning to the study itself: TCR clusters were mostly confined to one donor each.

Sample barcodes and UMIs were carried by the TCR alpha and TCR beta cDNA libraries that 5'RACE generated with constant-segment primers. MiXCR was run by TCRdb on the 5' RACE reads, yielding one entry per CDR3 protein. The sample holds around 390,000 distinct CDR3 sequences; around a sixth are singletons and the top ten take around a fifth. On this clonotype: Its target is not known.

The CDR3 length is 14 residues. The V and J ends lost 5 bases and 1 base respectively, with 11 bases between them. The germline CDR1 and CDR2 sequences are SGHAT and FQNNGV. General study findings and limits: Contracting clones from day 15 to 85 had balanced CD4/CD8; later expanders favoured CD4+.

The rearrangement joins TRBV11-2 to TRBJ1-2, with D hard to call. The receptor's source is a man aged 18 to 29 who had mild COVID-19 (a few samples of this study predate the infection). Cell type and time point are not known. Source material: PBMCs or a T cell subset sorted from them (not recorded which). This CDR3 is CASSLVEVNYGYTF. Written as DNA, the CDR3 is TGTGCCAGCAGCCTGGTTGAGGTTAACTATGGCTACACCTTC.